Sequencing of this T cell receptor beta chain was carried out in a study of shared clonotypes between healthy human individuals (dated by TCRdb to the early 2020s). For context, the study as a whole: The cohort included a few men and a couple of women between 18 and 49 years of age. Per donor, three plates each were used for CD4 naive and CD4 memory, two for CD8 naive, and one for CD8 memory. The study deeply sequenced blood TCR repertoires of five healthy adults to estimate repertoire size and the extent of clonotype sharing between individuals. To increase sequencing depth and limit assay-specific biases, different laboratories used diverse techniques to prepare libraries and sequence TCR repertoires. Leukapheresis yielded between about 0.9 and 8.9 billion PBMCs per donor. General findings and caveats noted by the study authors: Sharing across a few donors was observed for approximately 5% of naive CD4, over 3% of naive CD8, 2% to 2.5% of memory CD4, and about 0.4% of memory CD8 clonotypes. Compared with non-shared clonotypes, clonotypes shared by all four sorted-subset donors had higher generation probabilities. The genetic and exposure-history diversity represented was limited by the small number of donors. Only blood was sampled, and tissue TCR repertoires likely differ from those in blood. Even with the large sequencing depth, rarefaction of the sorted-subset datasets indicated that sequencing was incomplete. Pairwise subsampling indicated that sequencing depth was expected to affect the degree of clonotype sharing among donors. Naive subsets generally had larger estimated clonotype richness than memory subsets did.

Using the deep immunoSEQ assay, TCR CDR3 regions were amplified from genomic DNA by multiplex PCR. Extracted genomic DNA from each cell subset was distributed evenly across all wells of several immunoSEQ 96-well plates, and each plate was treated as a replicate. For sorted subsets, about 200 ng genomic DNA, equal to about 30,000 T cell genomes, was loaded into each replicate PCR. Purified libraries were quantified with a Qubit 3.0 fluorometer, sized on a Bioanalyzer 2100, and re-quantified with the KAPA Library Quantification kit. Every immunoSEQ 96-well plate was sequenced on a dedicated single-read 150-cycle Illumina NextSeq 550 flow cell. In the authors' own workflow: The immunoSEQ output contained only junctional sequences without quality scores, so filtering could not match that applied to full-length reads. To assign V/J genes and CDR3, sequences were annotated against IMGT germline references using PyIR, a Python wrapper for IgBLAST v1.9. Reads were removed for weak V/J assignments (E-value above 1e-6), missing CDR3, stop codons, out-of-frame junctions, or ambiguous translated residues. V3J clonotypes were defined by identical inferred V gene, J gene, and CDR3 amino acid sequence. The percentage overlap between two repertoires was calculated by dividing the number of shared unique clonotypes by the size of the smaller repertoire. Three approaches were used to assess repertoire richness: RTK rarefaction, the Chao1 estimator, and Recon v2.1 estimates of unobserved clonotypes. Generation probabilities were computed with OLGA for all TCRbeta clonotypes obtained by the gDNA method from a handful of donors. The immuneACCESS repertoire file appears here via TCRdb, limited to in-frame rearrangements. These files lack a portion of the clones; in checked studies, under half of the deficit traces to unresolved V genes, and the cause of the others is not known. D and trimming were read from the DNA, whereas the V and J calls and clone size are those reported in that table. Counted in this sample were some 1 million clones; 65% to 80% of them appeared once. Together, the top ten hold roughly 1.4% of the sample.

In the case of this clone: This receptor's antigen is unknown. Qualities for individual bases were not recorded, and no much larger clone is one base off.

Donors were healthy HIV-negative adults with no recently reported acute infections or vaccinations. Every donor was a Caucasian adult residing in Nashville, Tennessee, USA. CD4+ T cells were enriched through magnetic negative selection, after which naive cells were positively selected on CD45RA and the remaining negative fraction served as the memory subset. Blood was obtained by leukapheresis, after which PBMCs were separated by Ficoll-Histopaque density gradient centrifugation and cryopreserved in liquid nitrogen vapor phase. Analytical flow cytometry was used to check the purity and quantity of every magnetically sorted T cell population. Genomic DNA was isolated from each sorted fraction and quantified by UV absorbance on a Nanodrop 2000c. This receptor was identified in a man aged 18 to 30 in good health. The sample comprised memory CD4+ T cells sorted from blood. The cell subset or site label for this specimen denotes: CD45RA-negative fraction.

DNA sequence: TGTGCCAGCAGTAGTGACTCTGGAAACACCATATATTTT. It translates as CASSSDSGNTIYF. This chain is built from TRBV5-4 and TRBJ1-3; the D gene cannot be resolved reliably. The CDR3 spans 13 residues, from the cysteine through the phenylalanine. The CDR3 DNA has 39 bases and is translated from base 1. V loses 5 bases, J loses 0 bases, and the germline ends lie 6 bases apart. The germline V gene (reference sequence) specifies SGHNT as CDR1 and YYREEE as CDR2.